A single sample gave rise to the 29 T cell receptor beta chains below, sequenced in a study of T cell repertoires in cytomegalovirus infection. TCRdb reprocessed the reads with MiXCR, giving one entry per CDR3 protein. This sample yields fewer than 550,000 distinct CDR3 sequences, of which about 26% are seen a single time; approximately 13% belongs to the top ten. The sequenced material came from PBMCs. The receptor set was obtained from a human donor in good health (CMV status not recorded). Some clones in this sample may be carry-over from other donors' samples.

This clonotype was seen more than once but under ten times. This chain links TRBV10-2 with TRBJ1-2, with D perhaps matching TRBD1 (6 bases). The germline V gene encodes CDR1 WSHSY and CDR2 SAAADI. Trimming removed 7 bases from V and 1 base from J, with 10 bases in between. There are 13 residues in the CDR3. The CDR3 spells CASTGQNNYGYTF. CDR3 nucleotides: TGCGCCAGCACCGGACAGAATAACTATGGCTACACCTTC.

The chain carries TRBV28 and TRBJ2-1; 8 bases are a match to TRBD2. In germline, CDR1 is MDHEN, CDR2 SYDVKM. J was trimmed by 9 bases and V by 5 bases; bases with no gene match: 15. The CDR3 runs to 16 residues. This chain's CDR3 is CASSPFRTSWSGEQFF. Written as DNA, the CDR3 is TGTGCCAGCAGTCCTTTTCGGACTAGCTGGAGCGGTGAGCAGTTCTTC.

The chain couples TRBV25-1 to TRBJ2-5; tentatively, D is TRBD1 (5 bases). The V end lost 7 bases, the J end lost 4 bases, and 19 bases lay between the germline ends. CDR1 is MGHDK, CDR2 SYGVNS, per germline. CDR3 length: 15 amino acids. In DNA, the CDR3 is TGTGCCAGCACGGACAACCGTGGGTCTGGAGAGACCCAGTACTTC. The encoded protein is CASTDNRGSGETQYF. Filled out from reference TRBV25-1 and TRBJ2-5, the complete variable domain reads EADIYQTPRYLVIGTGKKITLECSQTMGHDKMYWYQQDPGMELHLIHYSYGVNSTEKGDLSSESTVSRIRTEHFPLTLESARPSHTSQYLCASTDNRGSGETQYFGPGTRLLVL.

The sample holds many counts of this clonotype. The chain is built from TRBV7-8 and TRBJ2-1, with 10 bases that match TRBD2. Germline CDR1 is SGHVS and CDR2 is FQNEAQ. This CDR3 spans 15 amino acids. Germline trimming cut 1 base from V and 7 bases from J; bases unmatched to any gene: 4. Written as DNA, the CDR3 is TGTGCCAGCAGCTTAGTATCTAGCGGGAGAAATGAGCAGTTCTTC. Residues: CASSLVSSGRNEQFF.

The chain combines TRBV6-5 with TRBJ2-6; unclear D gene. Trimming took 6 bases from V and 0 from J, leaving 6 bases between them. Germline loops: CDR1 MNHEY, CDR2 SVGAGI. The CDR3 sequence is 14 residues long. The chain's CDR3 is CASRRPSGANVLTF. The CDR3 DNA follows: TGTGCCAGCAGAAGGCCCTCTGGGGCCAACGTCCTGACTTTC.

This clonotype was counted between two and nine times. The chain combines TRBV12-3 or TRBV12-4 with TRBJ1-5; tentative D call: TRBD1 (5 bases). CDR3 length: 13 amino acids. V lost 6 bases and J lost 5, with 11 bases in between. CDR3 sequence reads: CASRTRGDQPQHF. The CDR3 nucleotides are TGTGCCAGCAGGACAAGGGGTGATCAGCCCCAGCATTTT.

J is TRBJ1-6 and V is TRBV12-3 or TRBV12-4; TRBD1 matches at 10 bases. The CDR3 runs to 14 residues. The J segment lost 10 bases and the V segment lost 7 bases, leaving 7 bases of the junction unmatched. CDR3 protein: CASTPGTGASPLHF. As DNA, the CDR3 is TGTGCCAGCACCCCCGGGACAGGGGCCTCACCCCTCCACTTT.

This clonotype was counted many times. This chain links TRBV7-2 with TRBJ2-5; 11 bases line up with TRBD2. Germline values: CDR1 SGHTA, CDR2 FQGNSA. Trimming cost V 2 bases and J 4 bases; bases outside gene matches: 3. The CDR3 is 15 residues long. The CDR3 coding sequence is TGTGCCAGCAGCTTAACTAGCGGGAGCGGAGAGACCCAGTACTTC. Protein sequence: CASSLTSGSGETQYF.

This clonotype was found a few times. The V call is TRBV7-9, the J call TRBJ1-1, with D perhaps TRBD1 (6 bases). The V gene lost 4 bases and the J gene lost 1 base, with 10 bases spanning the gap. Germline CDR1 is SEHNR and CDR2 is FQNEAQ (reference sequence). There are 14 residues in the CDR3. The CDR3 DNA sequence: TGTGCCAGCAGCTGGGGGACAACGAACACTGAAGCTTTCTTT. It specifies CASSWGTTNTEAFF.

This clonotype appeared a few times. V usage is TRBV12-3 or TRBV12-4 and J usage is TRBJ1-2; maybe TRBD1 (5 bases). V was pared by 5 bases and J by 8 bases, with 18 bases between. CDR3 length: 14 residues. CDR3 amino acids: CASSDRDGHGGYTF. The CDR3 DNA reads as TGTGCCAGCAGTGACCGGGACGGCCACGGGGGCTACACCTTC.

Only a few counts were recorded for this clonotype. As DNA, the CDR3 is TGTGCCAGTGGACAGGGGACTAGCAATCAGCCCCAGCATTTT. Its translation is CASGQGTSNQPQHF. The V and J genes are TRBV19 and TRBJ1-5, with 9 nucleotides matching TRBD1. Trimming took 8 bases from V and 0 from J; bases not matched to a gene: 2. The CDR3 loop spans 14 amino acids. Germline CDR1 and CDR2: LNHDA and SQIVND (reference sequence). Looking up the rest from reference TRBV19 and TRBJ1-5 gives the full variable domain: DGGITQSPKYLFRKEGQNVTLSCEQNLNHDAMYWYRQDPGQGLRLIYYSQIVNDFQKGDIAEGYSVSREKKESFPLTVTSAQKNPTAFYLCASGQGTSNQPQHFGDGTRLSIL.

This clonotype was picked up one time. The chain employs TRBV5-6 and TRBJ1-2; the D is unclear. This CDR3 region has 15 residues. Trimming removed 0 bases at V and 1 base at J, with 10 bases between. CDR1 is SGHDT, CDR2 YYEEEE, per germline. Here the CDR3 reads CASSLAGRNNYGYTF. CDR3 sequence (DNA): TGTGCCAGCAGCTTGGCCGGCAGAAATAACTATGGCTACACCTTC. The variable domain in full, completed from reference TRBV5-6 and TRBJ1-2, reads DAGVTQSPTHLIKTRGQQVTLRCSPKSGHDTVSWYQQALGQGPQFIFQYYEEEERQRGNFPDRFSGHQFPNYSSELNVNALLLGDSALYLCASSLAGRNNYGYTFGSGTRLTVV.

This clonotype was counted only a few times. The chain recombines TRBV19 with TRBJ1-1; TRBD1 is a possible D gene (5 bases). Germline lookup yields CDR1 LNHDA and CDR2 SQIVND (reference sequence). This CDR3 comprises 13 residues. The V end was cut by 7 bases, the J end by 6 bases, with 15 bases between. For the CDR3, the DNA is TGTGCCAGTAAGCCCAAGGGGAGTGCTGAAGCTTTCTTT. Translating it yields CASKPKGSAEAFF.

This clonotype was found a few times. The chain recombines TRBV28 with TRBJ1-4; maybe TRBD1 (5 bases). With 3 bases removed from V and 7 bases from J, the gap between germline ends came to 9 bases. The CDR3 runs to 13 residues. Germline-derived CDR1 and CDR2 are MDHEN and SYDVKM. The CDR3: CASSFERGEKLFF. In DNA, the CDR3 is TGTGCCAGCAGTTTTGAGAGGGGTGAAAAACTGTTTTTT.

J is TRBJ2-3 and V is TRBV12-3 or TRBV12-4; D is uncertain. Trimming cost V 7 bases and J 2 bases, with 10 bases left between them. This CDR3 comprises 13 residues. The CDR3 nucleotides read TGTGCCAGCAAACCGACCCTCACAGATACGCAGTATTTT. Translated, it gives CASKPTLTDTQYF.

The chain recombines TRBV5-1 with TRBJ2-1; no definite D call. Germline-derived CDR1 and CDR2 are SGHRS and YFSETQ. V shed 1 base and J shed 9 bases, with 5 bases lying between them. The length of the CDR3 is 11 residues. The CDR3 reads CASSLMAEQFF. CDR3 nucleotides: TGCGCCAGCAGCTTGATGGCTGAGCAGTTCTTC.

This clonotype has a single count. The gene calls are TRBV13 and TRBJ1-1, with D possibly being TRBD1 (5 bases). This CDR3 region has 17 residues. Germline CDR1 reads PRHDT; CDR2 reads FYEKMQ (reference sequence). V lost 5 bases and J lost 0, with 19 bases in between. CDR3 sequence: CASSMGPVGGVNTEAFF. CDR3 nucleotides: TGTGCCAGCAGCATGGGACCCGTGGGCGGCGTGAACACTGAAGCTTTCTTT. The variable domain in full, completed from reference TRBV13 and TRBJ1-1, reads AAGVIQSPRHLIKEKRETATLKCYPIPRHDTVYWYQQGPGQDPQFLISFYEKMQSDKGSIPDRFSAQQFSDYHSELNMSSLELGDSALYFCASSMGPVGGVNTEAFFGQGTRLTVV.

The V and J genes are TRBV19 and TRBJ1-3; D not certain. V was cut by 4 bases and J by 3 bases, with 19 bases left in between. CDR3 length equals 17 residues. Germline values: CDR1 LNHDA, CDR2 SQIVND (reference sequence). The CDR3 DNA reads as TGTGCCAGTAGTAGGTCGGGAGCGACGGAAGGTGGAAACACCATATATTTT. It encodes CASSRSGATEGGNTIYF.

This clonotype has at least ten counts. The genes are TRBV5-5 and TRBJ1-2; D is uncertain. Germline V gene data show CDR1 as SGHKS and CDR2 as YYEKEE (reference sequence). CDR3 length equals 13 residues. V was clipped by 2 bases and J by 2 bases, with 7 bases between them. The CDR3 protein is CASSLEGNYGYTF. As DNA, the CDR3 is TGTGCCAGCAGCTTAGAGGGAAACTATGGCTACACCTTC.

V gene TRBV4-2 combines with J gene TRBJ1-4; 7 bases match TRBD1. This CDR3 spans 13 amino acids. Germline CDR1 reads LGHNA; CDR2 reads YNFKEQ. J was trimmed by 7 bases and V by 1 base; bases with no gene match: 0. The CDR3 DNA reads TGTGCCAGCAGCCAAGCAGGGGGTGAAAAACTGTTTTTT. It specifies CASSQAGGEKLFF.

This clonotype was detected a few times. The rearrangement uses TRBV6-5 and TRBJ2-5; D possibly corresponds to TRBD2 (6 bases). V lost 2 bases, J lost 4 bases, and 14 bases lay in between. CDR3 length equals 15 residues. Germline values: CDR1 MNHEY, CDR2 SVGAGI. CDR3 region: CASSYGGTDGETQYF. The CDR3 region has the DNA TGTGCCAGCAGTTACGGCGGGACCGACGGAGAGACCCAGTACTTC.

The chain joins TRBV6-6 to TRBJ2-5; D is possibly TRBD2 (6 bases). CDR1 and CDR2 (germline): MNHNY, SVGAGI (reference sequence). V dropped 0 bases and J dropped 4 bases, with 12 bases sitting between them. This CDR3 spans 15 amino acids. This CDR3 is CASSYSKTRGETQYF. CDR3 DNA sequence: TGTGCCAGCAGTTACTCCAAGACTAGAGGAGAGACCCAGTACTTC.

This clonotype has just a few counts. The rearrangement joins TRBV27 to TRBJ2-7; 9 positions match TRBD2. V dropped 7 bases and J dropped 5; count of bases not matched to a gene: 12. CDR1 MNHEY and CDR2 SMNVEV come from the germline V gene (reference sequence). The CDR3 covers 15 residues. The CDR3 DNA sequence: TGTGCCAGCATCCGGATCGGCGGGAGGGTCAACGAGCAGTACTTC. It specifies CASIRIGGRVNEQYF.

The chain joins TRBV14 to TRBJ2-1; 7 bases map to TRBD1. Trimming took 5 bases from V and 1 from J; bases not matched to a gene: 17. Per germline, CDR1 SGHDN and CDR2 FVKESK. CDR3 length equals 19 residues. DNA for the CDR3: TGTGCCAGCAGCTACGACAGGGTTGGACGGGGTTCTTCCTACAATGAGCAGTTCTTC. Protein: CASSYDRVGRGSSYNEQFF.

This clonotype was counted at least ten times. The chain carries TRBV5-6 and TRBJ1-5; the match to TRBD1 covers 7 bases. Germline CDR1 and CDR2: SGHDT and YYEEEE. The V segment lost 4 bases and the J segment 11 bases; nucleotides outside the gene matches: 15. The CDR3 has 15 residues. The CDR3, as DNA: TGTGCCAGCAGCAGCTGGTGGCAGGGGGACACGGCCCAGCATTTT. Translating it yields CASSSWWQGDTAQHF. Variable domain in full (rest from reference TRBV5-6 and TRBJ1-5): DAGVTQSPTHLIKTRGQQVTLRCSPKSGHDTVSWYQQALGQGPQFIFQYYEEEERQRGNFPDRFSGHQFPNYSSELNVNALLLGDSALYLCASSSWWQGDTAQHFGDGTRLSIL.

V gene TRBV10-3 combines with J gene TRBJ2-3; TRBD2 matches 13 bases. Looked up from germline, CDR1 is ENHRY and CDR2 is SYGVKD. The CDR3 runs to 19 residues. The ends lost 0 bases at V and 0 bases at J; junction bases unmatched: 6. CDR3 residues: CAISESIRLAGGSTDTQYF. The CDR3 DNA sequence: TGTGCCATCAGTGAGTCGATTAGACTAGCGGGAGGAAGCACAGATACGCAGTATTTT.

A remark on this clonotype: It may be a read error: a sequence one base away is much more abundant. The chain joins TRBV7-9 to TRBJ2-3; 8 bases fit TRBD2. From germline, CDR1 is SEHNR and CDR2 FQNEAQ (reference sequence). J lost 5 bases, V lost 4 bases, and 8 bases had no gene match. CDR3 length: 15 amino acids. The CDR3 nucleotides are TGTGCCAGCAGCTCAGCAGCGGGAGCCGGAGATACGCAGTATTTT. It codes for CASSSAAGAGDTQYF.

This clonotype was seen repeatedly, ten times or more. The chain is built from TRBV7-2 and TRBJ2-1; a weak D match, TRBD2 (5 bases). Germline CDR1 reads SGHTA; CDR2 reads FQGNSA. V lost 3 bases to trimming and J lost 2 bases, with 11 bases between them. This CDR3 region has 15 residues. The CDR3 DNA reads TGTGCCAGCAGCTTGGACTTAGGTGCCTACAATGAGCAGTTCTTC. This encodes CASSLDLGAYNEQFF.

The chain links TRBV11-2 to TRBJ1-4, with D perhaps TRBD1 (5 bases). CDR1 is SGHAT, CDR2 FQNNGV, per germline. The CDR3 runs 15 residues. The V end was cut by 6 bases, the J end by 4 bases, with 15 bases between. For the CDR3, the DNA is TGTGCCAGCAGATTGCAGGGAGGGTTTAATGAAAAACTGTTTTTT. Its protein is CASRLQGGFNEKLFF.